The present entry profiles one TCR beta chain with its context. Method: immunoSEQ multiplex PCR; TCRdb's copy keeps in-frame clones and lacks some. Among roughly 1,000,000 clones listed, 70% to 80% were seen once. The sample comes from a study of shared clonotypes between healthy human individuals. Germline values: CDR1 SNHLY, CDR2 FYNNEI. CDR3 length: 15 residues. The V gene lost 1 base and the J gene lost 0 bases, with 10 bases spanning the gap. Specimen: memory CD4+ T cells from PBMCs. Specified subset: CD45RA-negative fraction. The sequence was obtained from a young man in good health. Some clones in this sample may be carry-over from other donors' samples. The chain uses TRBV2 and TRBJ2-7; either TRBD1 or TRBD2 may fit D (6 bases each). CDR3 in amino acids: CASSEDRGLSYEQYF. The CDR3 nucleotides are TGTGCCAGCAGTGAAGACCGGGGGCTCTCCTACGAGCAGTACTTC.